A single sample gave rise to the 27 T cell receptor beta chains below, sequenced in a study of cytomegalovirus exposure and HLA in healthy donors. Primers included in the PCR were 60 Vbeta and 13 Jbeta primers. Assay: immunoSEQ multiplex PCR; the TCRdb copy retains only in-frame clones and omits some. The data show 200,000 to 250,000 clones, roughly 68% seen once. The specimen was PBMCs. The receptors were gathered from a middle-aged man in good health and CMV-seropositive.

This rearrangement joins TRBV9 to TRBJ2-5; 7 bases agree with TRBD2. The CDR3 is 15 amino acids. The junction had 4 bases not matched to a gene; V was cut back by 0 bases and J by 2 bases. From germline, CDR1 is SGDLS and CDR2 YYNGEE. This CDR3 is CASSVGASGQETQYF. DNA for the CDR3: TGTGCCAGCAGCGTAGGAGCTAGCGGACAAGAGACCCAGTACTTC.

In this sample, this clone turned up once. This chain's CDR3 is CASSTGPGGYTF. CDR3 DNA: TGTGCCAGCAGTACCGGCCCGGGGGGCTACACCTTC. This chain joins TRBV6-6 and TRBJ1-2; D not resolved. The length of the CDR3 is 12 residues. V gave up 5 bases and J gave up 8 bases, with 12 bases separating them. The germline V gene has CDR1 MNHNY and CDR2 SVGAGI (reference sequence).

As for this clone: A read error may account for a junction end that differs from germline. The rearrangement uses TRBV7-9 and TRBJ1-2; 7 bases map to TRBD1. The CDR3 has 12 amino acids. CDR1 is SEHNR and CDR2 is FQNEAQ in the germline V gene (reference sequence). This chain's CDR3 is CSSSRDRDGYTF. CDR3 DNA: TGTTCCAGCAGCCGGGACAGAGATGGCTACACCTTC.

The chain combines TRBV6-1 with TRBJ2-7, with D perhaps matching TRBD2 (5 bases). V lost 3 bases to trimming and J lost 7 bases, with 7 bases between them. The CDR3 length is 11 residues. Germline CDR1 and CDR2: MNHNS and SASEGT. The CDR3 spells CASSDPGEQYF. The CDR3 DNA sequence: TGTGCCAGCAGTGATCCGGGAGAGCAGTACTTC.

The chain joins TRBV11-2 to TRBJ1-1; D call uncertain. V lost 1 base and J 5 bases, leaving 11 bases between the germline ends. CDR3 length: 14 amino acids. Germline CDR1 SGHAT, CDR2 FQNNGV. In nucleotides, the CDR3 is TGTGCCAGCAGCTTAGTTGGAGGACGAACTGAAGCTTTCTTT. The encoded protein is CASSLVGGRTEAFF.

CDR3 sequence reads: CASSPERTSRWNTEAFF. CDR3 bases: TGTGCCAGCTCACCGGAGAGGACAAGTCGGTGGAACACTGAAGCTTTCTTT. V is TRBV18 and J is TRBJ1-1; TRBD1 is a possible D gene (5 bases). Germline loops: CDR1 KGHSH, CDR2 LQKENI. Trimming removed 3 bases at V and 1 base at J, with 18 bases between. This CDR3 has 17 residues.

CDR3 sequence (DNA): TGTGCCAGCAGTTACTCGAAGGGACAGGGGGCAGGTGGCTACACCTTC. Translated: CASSYSKGQGAGGYTF. The chain joins TRBV6-5 to TRBJ1-2; 12 nucleotides line up with TRBD1. Germline loops: CDR1 MNHEY, CDR2 SVGAGI. V shed 0 bases and J 7 bases; nucleotides not matched to a gene: 6. The CDR3 loop spans 16 amino acids.

The gene calls are TRBV2 and TRBJ1-6; D possibly corresponds to TRBD1 (5 bases). CDR1 SNHLY and CDR2 FYNNEI come from the germline V gene. The CDR3 consists of 13 residues. Trimming removed 6 bases from V and 7 bases from J, with 10 bases in between. The CDR3 DNA reads TGTGCCAGCAGGCCAGGGCGAAATTCACCCCTCCACTTT. The encoded protein is CASRPGRNSPLHF.

This chain uses TRBV5-1 with TRBJ1-2; 10 bases are shared with TRBD1. From germline, CDR1 is SGHRS and CDR2 YFSETQ. CDR3 length equals 14 residues. Losses at the gene ends were 4 bases for V and 8 bases for J; bases not matched to a gene: 8. The CDR3 spells CASSTGTGEGGYTF. DNA for the CDR3: TGCGCCAGCAGCACGGGGACAGGGGAGGGAGGCTACACCTTC.

This sequence joins TRBV18 and TRBJ1-1, with 9 bases that match TRBD1. Germline CDR1 KGHSH, CDR2 LQKENI. The J segment lost 1 base and the V segment lost 2 bases, leaving 5 bases of the junction unmatched. The CDR3 length is 16 residues. CDR3 amino acids: CASSPSLGQGNTEAFF. The CDR3 DNA is TGTGCCAGCTCACCAAGTCTGGGACAGGGGAACACTGAAGCTTTCTTT.

The chain has TRBV7-2 and TRBJ1-1; D gene unclear. The CDR3 loop spans 13 amino acids. Germline V gene data show CDR1 as SGHTA and CDR2 as FQGNSA. V lost 4 bases and J 0 bases, leaving 6 bases between the germline ends. CDR3 in DNA: TGTGCCAGCAGCTACTCGATGAACACTGAAGCTTTCTTT. This encodes CASSYSMNTEAFF.

This sequence joins TRBV6-5 and TRBJ1-5, with 7 bases lining up with TRBD1. This CDR3 is built from 15 residues. CDR1 MNHEY and CDR2 SVGAGI come from the germline V gene. J was trimmed by 4 bases and V by 6 bases; bases with no gene match: 9. The CDR3 DNA sequence: TGTGCCAGCAGCAGGACAGGCGGAAATAATCAGCCCCAGCATTTT. It specifies CASSRTGGNNQPQHF.

The chain uses TRBV19 and TRBJ2-2, with unresolved D. The CDR3 runs 15 residues. Germline values: CDR1 LNHDA, CDR2 SQIVND (reference sequence). V lost 5 bases and J 2 bases, leaving 12 bases between the germline ends. This chain's CDR3 is CASSAYSLNTGELFF. Here the CDR3 DNA reads TGTGCCAGTAGTGCATACAGTCTTAACACCGGGGAGCTGTTTTTT. Using reference TRBV19 and TRBJ2-2 for the parts outside the CDR3, the full variable domain is DGGITQSPKYLFRKEGQNVTLSCEQNLNHDAMYWYRQDPGQGLRLIYYSQIVNDFQKGDIAEGYSVSREKKESFPLTVTSAQKNPTAFYLCASSAYSLNTGELFFGEGSRLTVL.

The genes are TRBV5-4 and TRBJ2-7; TRBD1 matches 8 bases. CDR3 size: 15 residues. Per germline, CDR1 SGHNT and CDR2 YYREEE (reference sequence). V shed 3 bases and J 0 bases; nucleotides not matched to a gene: 5. The CDR3 DNA is TGTGCCAGCAGCTCCCGGGACAGGCTCTCCTACGAGCAGTACTTC. This gives the protein CASSSRDRLSYEQYF.

The chain joins TRBV4-1 to TRBJ2-3; 8 positions match TRBD2. Germline assignment: CDR1 MGHRA and CDR2 YSYEKL. With V trimmed by 3 bases and J by 5 bases, 7 bases remained unmatched. CDR3 length: 15 amino acids. The CDR3: CASSQSTSDGDTQYF. CDR3 DNA sequence: TGCGCCAGCAGCCAGTCGACTAGCGACGGAGATACGCAGTATTTT.

Points on this clone: The same CDR3 is also encoded by other DNA sequences in this sample. CDR3 DNA sequence: TGTGCCAGCAGTCGCGCCGGACTGGAATACCACAATGAGCAGTTCTTC. It yields the protein CASSRAGLEYHNEQFF. The V and J genes are TRBV28 and TRBJ2-1; the D gene is possibly TRBD2 (5 bases). The CDR3 length is 16 residues. V lost 5 bases, J lost 5 bases, and 19 bases lay in between. Germline V lookup: CDR1 MDHEN, CDR2 SYDVKM.

This clone has only a few counts. The rearrangement links TRBV6-5 to TRBJ1-2; D is possibly TRBD1 (6 bases). Germline V gene data show CDR1 as MNHEY and CDR2 as SVGAGI. Trimming cost V 4 bases and J 7 bases, with 16 bases left between them. There are 14 residues in the CDR3. CDR3 protein: CASSSETGELGYTF. For the CDR3, the DNA is TGTGCCAGCAGTTCGGAGACAGGCGAACTTGGCTACACCTTC.

The chain has TRBV9 and TRBJ2-3; TRBD2 might be the D (5 bases). CDR1 is SGDLS, CDR2 YYNGEE, per germline. This CDR3 has 14 amino acids. V was trimmed by 0 bases and J by 4 bases, leaving 9 bases between them. As DNA, the CDR3 is TGTGCCAGCAGCGTAGCGGGGTGGGCAGATACGCAGTATTTT. It is translated as CASSVAGWADTQYF.

V and J are TRBV6-4 and TRBJ1-1, with 7 bases fitting TRBD1. The CDR3 runs 14 residues. V shed 4 bases, J shed 6 bases, and the junction held 8 bases outside the gene matches. Per the germline V gene, CDR1 is MRHNA and CDR2 is SNTAGT. CDR3 loop: CASSVRQGSAEAFF. CDR3 sequence (DNA): TGTGCCAGCAGTGTAAGACAGGGAAGCGCTGAAGCTTTCTTT.

CDR3 in DNA: TGTGCCAGCAGTTTGGGGACAGGGGCCGAGCAGTACTTC. This encodes CASSLGTGAEQYF. The chain employs TRBV28 and TRBJ2-7; the match to TRBD1 covers 10 bases. The germline gives CDR1 MDHEN, CDR2 SYDVKM. The CDR3 contains 13 residues. The J segment lost 6 bases and the V segment lost 3 bases, leaving 2 bases of the junction unmatched.

The V call is TRBV6-1, the J call TRBJ2-5; D might be TRBD1 (5 bases). V lost 1 base, J lost 1 base, and 16 bases lay in between. This CDR3 is 17 amino acids long. Germline-derived CDR1 and CDR2 are MNHNS and SASEGT. The CDR3 sequence is CASSEGVSRQTQETQYF. The DNA for the CDR3 is TGTGCCAGCAGTGAAGGGGTTTCGAGACAGACCCAAGAGACCCAGTACTTC.

The chain has TRBV9 and TRBJ2-2; 7 bases agree with TRBD2. This CDR3 comprises 16 residues. The germline CDR1 and CDR2 sequences are SGDLS and YYNGEE. With V trimmed by 3 bases and J by 4 bases, 9 bases remained unmatched. The CDR3 here is CASSALGGGVTGELFF. The CDR3 bases are TGTGCCAGCAGCGCCTTAGGTGGGGGGGTCACCGGGGAGCTGTTTTTT.

This sequence joins TRBV5-6 and TRBJ2-5, with TRBD1 identical over 10 bases. Gene TRBJ2-7 matches the end of the DNA better, so the J call may be wrong. The germline V gene encodes CDR1 SGHDT and CDR2 YYEEEE. CDR3 size: 16 residues. The CDR3, as DNA: TGTGCCAGCAGCCCGTTAATCGGGACAGGGGTGCACGAGCAGTACTTC. Translated: CASSPLIGTGVHEQYF.

The V and J genes are TRBV6-6 and TRBJ1-1, with TRBD1 identical over 8 bases. The CDR3 extends over 15 amino acids. The V and J ends lost 6 bases and 5 bases, in that order; junction bases with no gene match: 11. The germline CDR1 and CDR2 sequences are MNHNY and SVGAGI (reference sequence). The CDR3 DNA is TGTGCCAGCAGCGCGTACCAGGGGGCGCGAACTGAAGCTTTCTTT. Encoded protein: CASSAYQGARTEAFF.

This clone has only a few counts. This chain joins TRBV5-8 and TRBJ2-3, with D perhaps TRBD2 (6 bases). The germline gives CDR1 SGHTS, CDR2 YDEGEE. The CDR3 covers 15 residues. The V end lost 0 bases, the J end lost 0 bases, and 8 bases lay between the germline ends. The DNA of the CDR3 is TGTGCCAGCAGCTTGGAAGGGACTAGCACAGATACGCAGTATTTT. Residues: CASSLEGTSTDTQYF. Full variable domain (remainder filled in from reference TRBV5-8 and TRBJ2-3): EAGVTQSPTHLIKTRGQQATLRCSPISGHTSVYWYQQALGLGLQFLLWYDEGEERNRGNFPPRFSGRQFPNYSSELNVNALELEDSALYLCASSLEGTSTDTQYFGPGTRLTVL.

This clone was recorded a few times. The chain employs TRBV5-1 and TRBJ2-1; the D is unclear. The germline V and J ends were trimmed by 2 bases and 1 base, with 7 bases remaining between them. CDR3 length equals 14 residues. The germline V gene has CDR1 SGHRS and CDR2 YFSETQ. The CDR3 is CASSFSSSYNEQFF. In DNA, the CDR3 is TGCGCCAGCAGCTTCTCGAGTTCCTACAATGAGCAGTTCTTC.

The CDR3 bases are TGTGCCAGCAGTGTATCCGGGACATTCAGTAAGACTCAGGGCTACACCTTC. Its translation: CASSVSGTFSKTQGYTF. The V call is TRBV6-1, the J call TRBJ1-2; possible D gene TRBD1, 6 bases. The V and J ends lost 4 bases and 8 bases respectively, with 26 bases between them. Germline CDR1 reads MNHNS; CDR2 reads SASEGT. CDR3 length: 17 residues.